The 4 T cell receptor beta chains given below trace back to one sample, sequenced in a study of cytomegalovirus exposure and HLA in healthy donors. The method was immunoSEQ multiplex PCR; TCRdb's version includes in-frame clones alone and lacks a portion of them. The repertoire holds over 200,000 clones, with over 80% as singletons. The sequencing sample was made of PBMCs. These receptor sequences come from a woman in her twenties or thirties in good health and CMV-seropositive.

This chain joins TRBV11-2 and TRBJ1-1, with D unresolved. The CDR3 consists of 12 residues. Germline CDR1 is SGHAT and CDR2 is FQNNGV. The ends were cut back, 1 base at V and 6 bases at J, with 6 bases in the middle. The CDR3 here is CASSLAFAEAFF. DNA for the CDR3: TGTGCCAGCAGCTTAGCGTTCGCTGAAGCTTTCTTT.

The chain carries TRBV12-5 and TRBJ2-7; a weak D match, TRBD2 (6 bases). The CDR3 totals 16 residues. Between the trimmed V and J ends, which lost 0 bases and 2 bases, there was a span of 14 bases. CDR1 is LGHNT, CDR2 FRNRAP, per germline. The DNA of the CDR3 is TGTGCTAGTGGTTTGGTACTGTTTGCGGGACCCTACGAGCAGTACTTC. Protein: CASGLVLFAGPYEQYF.

This chain links TRBV6-5 with TRBJ2-7; 12 nucleotides agree with TRBD1. There are 14 residues in the CDR3. CDR1 and CDR2 from the germline V gene are MNHEY and SVGAGI. The V segment lost 5 bases and the J segment 7 bases; nucleotides outside the gene matches: 6. This CDR3 is CASSRGQGAPEQYF. The CDR3 DNA reads as TGTGCCAGCAGTCGGGGACAGGGGGCGCCTGAGCAGTACTTC.

The genes are TRBV27 and TRBJ2-1; possible D gene TRBD1, 5 bases. Germline CDR1 and CDR2: MNHEY and SMNVEV (reference sequence). The V end was cut by 5 bases, the J end by 6 bases, with 17 bases between. CDR3 length: 15 amino acids. The CDR3 nucleotides are TGTGCCAGCAGTCTAACAGGCTACACAGGCAATGAGCAGTTCTTC. Protein sequence: CASSLTGYTGNEQFF.